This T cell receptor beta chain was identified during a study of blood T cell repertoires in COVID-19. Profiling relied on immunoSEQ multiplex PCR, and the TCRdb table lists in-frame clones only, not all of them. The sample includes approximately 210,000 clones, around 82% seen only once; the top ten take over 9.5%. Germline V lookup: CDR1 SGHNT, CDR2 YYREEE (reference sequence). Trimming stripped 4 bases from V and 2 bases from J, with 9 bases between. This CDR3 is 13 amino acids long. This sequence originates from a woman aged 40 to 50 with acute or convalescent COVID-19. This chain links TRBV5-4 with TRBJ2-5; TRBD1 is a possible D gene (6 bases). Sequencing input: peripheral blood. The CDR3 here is CASSTGQQETQYF. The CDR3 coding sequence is TGTGCCAGCAGCACGGGACAACAAGAGACCCAGTACTTC. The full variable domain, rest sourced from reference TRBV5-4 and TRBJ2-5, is ETGVTQSPTHLIKTRGQQVTLRCSSQSGHNTVSWYQQALGQGPQFIFQYYREEENGRGNFPPRFSGLQFPNYSSELNVNALELDDSALYLCASSTGQQETQYFGPGTRLLVL.